What follows is one TCR beta chain and its context. What antigen it recognizes has not been identified. There are no base qualities to consult, and no much larger clone falls within one base. Patients chosen for sequencing had shown expansion of CD8+CD57+ cells by flow cytometry. Every patient had a diagnosis of severe acquired aplastic anemia based on International Study of Aplastic Anemia and Agranulocytosis and Camitta criteria. At the time blood was sampled, none of the patients had received any therapy. The study deep-sequenced TCR repertoires of sorted CD4+ and CD8+ blood T cells from severe aplastic anemia patients and healthy subjects. Patients were enrolled in the USA under clinicaltrials.gov protocols 00001620, 01623167, 00001397, 00071045, 00081523 and 00961064. Ficoll-Paque density gradient centrifugation was used to isolate peripheral blood mononuclear cells. Before DNA extraction, CD4+ and CD8+ T cells were sorted by FACS or by magnetic beads.

The sample originates from a study of CD8+CD57+ T cells in acquired aplastic anemia (dated by TCRdb to the late 2010s). Background for the entire study: A mean of approximately 3 ug of DNA, ranging from about 0.17 to 30 ug, was extracted from sorted CD4+ and CD8+ cells. A CD8+CD57+ expansion meant a frequency higher than the mean frequency seen in healthy subjects.

Results the study describes overall, beyond this receptor: Although 25 to 30 CD8+ CDR3 sequences were shared by patients and controls, these sequences appeared highly expressed in patients and within the immunodominant clones of patients. No significant difference in CD8+ Simpson's diversity was found between patients and healthy controls (P=0.060).

Profiling of TCR beta VDJ combinations and CDR3 sequences used genomic DNA as the template. An Illumina HiSeq 2000 was used for TCR repertoire sequencing. The study's processing was this. TRBV/TRBJ rearrangement plots, CDR3 size and DJ length profiles, and Simpson's diversity index were used to assess repertoires. The immunodominant clone was defined as the most abundant DNA sequence in deep sequencing data. CDR3 amino acid sequences were checked for sharing between subjects and were compared against published repertoires and the VDJdb database. Using fastp trimming at Q25 and MiXCR clonotype assembly, TCRdb reanalyzed the public sequencing data and kept in-frame beta chains. Entries are consolidated by CDR3 protein sequence, retaining the most common genes and DNA. The V and J calls were determined by TCRdb, not by the authors. The table for this sample lists about 180,000 distinct CDR3 sequences; roughly 60% of them were counted only once. About two fifths of the sample is held by the ten biggest clonotypes.

According to the germline V gene (reference sequence), CDR1 reads DFQATT and CDR2 reads SNEGSKA. The CDR3 numbers 14 residues from cysteine through phenylalanine. Just CDR3 DNA is preserved here, 42 bases in frame from base 1. The chain is encoded by TRBV20-1 joined to TRBJ2-7; no D gene is confidently identified. The end of the DNA aligns better with TRBJ2-5, so the J call may be wrong. The sequence was collected from a human donor with aplastic anemia. Sequenced sample: sorted CD4+, CD8+, or CD8+CD57+ T cells (not recorded which) from PBMCs. Here the CDR3 is given as CSVRSRMGMETQYF. The DNA reads TGCAGTGTTAGGTCGCGGATGGGTATGGAGACCCAGTACTTC.